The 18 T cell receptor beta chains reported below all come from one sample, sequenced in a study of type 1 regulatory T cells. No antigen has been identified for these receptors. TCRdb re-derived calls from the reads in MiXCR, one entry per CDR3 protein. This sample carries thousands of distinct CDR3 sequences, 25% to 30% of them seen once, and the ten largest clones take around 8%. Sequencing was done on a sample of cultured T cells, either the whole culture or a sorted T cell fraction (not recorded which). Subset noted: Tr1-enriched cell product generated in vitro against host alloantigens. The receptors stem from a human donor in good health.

The CDR3 is CASKVPSSYNEQFF. The CDR3 DNA is TGTGCCAGCAAGGTACCTAGCTCCTACAATGAGCAGTTCTTC. The rearrangement joins TRBV27 to TRBJ2-1; no firm D call. Germline-derived CDR1 and CDR2 are MNHEY and SMNVEV (reference sequence). CDR3 size: 14 residues. V gave up 7 bases and J gave up 0 bases, with 10 bases separating them.

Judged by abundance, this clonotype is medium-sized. CDR3 DNA sequence: TGTGCCAGCACCCCGGGGGCTAGCGGGGCCCTCCCTAAGTTCTTC. Amino acid sequence: CASTPGASGALPKFF. The V gene is TRBV7-3, the J gene TRBJ2-1; 9 bases line up with TRBD2. CDR1 is SGHTA, CDR2 FQGTGA, per germline. The V gene end was trimmed by 7 bases and the J gene end by 14 bases; junction bases not matched to a gene: 18. This CDR3 is built from 15 residues. The full variable domain, in which reference TRBV7-3 and TRBJ2-1 provide the parts outside the CDR3, is GAGVSQTPSNKVTEKGKYVELRCDPISGHTALYWYRQSLGQGPEFLIYFQGTGAADDSGLPNDRFFAVRPEGSVSTLKIQRTERGDSAVYLCASTPGASGALPKFFGPGTRLTVL.

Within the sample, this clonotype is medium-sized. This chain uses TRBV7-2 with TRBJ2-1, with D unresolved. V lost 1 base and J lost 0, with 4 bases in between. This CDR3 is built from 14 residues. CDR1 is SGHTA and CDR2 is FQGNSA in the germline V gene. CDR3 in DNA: TGTGCCAGCAGCTTAGGGAGCTCCTACAATGAGCAGTTCTTC. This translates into CASSLGSSYNEQFF.

The CDR3 loop reads CASSAEGGTDTQYF. As DNA, the CDR3 is TGCGCCAGCAGCGCGGAGGGGGGGACAGATACGCAGTATTTT. This sequence joins TRBV5-1 and TRBJ2-3; D is perhaps TRBD2 (7 bases). The germline CDR1 and CDR2 sequences are SGHRS and YFSETQ. The ends were cut back, 4 bases at V and 3 bases at J, with 12 bases in the middle. The CDR3 has 14 amino acids.

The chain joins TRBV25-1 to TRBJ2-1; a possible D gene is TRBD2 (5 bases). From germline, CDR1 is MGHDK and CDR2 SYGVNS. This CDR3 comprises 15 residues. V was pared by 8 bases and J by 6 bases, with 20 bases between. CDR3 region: CASAKRDPLSNEQFF. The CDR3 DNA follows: TGTGCCAGCGCAAAACGGGATCCCCTCTCCAATGAGCAGTTCTTC.

The CDR3, as DNA: TGCAGTGCTAGAAGGGGGGACATTCAGTACTTC. Translating gives CSARRGDIQYF. V gene TRBV20-1 combines with J gene TRBJ2-4, with D perhaps TRBD1 or TRBD2 (6 bases each). The V gene lost 2 bases and the J gene lost 8 bases, with 7 bases spanning the gap. The CDR3 is 11 amino acids. The germline V gene has CDR1 DFQATT and CDR2 SNEGSKA (reference sequence).

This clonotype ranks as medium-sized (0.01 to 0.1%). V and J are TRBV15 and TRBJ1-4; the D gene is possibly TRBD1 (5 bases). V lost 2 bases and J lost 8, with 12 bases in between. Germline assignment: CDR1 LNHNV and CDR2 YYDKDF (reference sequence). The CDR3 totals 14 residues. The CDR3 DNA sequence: TGTGCCACCAGCAGACAGGGTTTAGTGGAAAAACTGTTTTTT. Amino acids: CATSRQGLVEKLFF.

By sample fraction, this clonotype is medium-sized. CDR3 nucleotides: TGTGCCAGCAGTTCCCGCAGGGCCGGGGAGCTGTTTTTT. It translates to CASSSRRAGELFF. This chain uses TRBV12-3 or TRBV12-4 with TRBJ2-2; TRBD1 might be the D (5 bases). Trimming took 4 bases from V and 6 from J, leaving 9 bases between them. The CDR3 has 13 residues.

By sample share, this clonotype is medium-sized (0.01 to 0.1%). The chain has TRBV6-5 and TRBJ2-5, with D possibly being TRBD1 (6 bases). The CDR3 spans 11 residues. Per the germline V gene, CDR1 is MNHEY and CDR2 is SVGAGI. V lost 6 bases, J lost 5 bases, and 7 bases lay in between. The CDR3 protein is CASSQGETQYF. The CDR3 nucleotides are TGTGCCAGCAGCCAGGGGGAGACCCAGTACTTC.

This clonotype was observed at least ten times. The DNA for the CDR3 is TGTGCCAGCAGTTCTACTAGCGGGAGCTACAATGAGCAGTTCTTC. As protein: CASSSTSGSYNEQFF. The V call is TRBV7-2, the J call TRBJ2-1, with 11 bases lining up with TRBD2. This CDR3 region has 15 residues. J lost 3 bases, V lost 6 bases, and 4 bases had no gene match. Germline CDR1 and CDR2: SGHTA and FQGNSA.

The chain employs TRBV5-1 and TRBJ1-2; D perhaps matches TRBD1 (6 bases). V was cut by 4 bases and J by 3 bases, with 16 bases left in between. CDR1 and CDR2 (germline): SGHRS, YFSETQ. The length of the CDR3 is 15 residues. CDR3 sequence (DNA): TGCGCCAGCAGCCCCGGGGGCCATCAGGACTATGGCTACACCTTC. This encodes CASSPGGHQDYGYTF.

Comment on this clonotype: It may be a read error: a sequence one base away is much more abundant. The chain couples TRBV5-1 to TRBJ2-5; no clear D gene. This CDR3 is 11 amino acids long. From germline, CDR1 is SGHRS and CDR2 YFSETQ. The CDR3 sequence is CASSEQGTQYF. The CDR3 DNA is TGCGCCAGCAGCGAACAAGGGACCCAGTACTTC. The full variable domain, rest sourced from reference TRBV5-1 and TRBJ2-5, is KAGVTQTPRYLIKTRGQQVTLSCSPISGHRSVSWYQQTPGQGLQFLFEYFSETQRNKGNFPGRFSGRQFSNSRSEMNVSTLELGDSALYLCASSEQGTQYFGPGTRLLVL.

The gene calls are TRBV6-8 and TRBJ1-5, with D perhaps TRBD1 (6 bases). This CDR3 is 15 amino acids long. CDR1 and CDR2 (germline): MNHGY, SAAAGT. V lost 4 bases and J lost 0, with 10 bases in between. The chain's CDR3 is CASSWTDYSNQPQHF. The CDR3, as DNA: TGTGCCAGCAGTTGGACAGATTATAGCAATCAGCCCCAGCATTTT.

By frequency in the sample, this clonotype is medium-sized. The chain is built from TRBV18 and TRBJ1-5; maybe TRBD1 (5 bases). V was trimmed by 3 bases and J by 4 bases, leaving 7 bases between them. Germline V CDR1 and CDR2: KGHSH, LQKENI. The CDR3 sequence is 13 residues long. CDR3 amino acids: CASSPGRNQPQHF. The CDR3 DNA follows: TGTGCCAGCTCACCGGGGCGTAATCAGCCCCAGCATTTT. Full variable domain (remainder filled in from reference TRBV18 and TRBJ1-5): NAGVMQNPRHLVRRRGQEARLRCSPMKGHSHVYWYRQLPEEGLKFMVYLQKENIIDESGMPKERFSAEFPKEGPSILRIQQVVRGDSAAYFCASSPGRNQPQHFGDGTRLSIL.

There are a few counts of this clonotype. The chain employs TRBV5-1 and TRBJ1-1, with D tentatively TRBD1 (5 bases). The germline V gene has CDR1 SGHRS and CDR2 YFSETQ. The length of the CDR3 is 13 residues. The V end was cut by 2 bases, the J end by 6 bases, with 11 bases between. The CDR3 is CASSFSPTAEAFF. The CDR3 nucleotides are TGCGCCAGCAGCTTTTCCCCGACAGCTGAAGCTTTCTTT.

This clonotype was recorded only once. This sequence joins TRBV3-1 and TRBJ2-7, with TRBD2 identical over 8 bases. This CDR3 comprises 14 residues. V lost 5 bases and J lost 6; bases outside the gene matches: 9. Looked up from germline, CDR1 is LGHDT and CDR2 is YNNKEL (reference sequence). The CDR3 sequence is CASSLRAGVLEQYF. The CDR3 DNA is TGTGCCAGCAGCTTACGAGCGGGAGTCCTCGAGCAGTACTTC.

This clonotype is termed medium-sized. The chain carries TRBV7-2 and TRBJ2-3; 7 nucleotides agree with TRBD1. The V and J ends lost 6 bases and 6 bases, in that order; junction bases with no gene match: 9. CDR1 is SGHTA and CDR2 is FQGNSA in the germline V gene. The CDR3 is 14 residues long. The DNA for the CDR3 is TGTGCCAGCAGTAGGACAGGTCCAACGGATACGCAGTATTTT. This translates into CASSRTGPTDTQYF.

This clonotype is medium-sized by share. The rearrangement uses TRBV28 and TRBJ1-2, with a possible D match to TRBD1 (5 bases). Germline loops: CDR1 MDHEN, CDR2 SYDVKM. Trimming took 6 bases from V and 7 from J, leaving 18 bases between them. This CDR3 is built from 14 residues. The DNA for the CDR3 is TGTGCCAGCAGCCCACCGGCTCTCGGGGGTGGCTACACCTTC. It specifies CASSPPALGGGYTF.